The 21 T cell receptor beta chains below come from one sample, sequenced in a study of regulatory T cells in long-lasting Graves disease (dated by TCRdb to about 2021). Libraries were prepared through multiplex PCR. The data were produced on an Illumina HiSeq 4000. TCR beta libraries were built with iRepertoire HTBI primers and Arm-PCR amplification of CDR3 regions. TCRdb reran the public reads through fastp at Q25 and MiXCR, keeping productive beta chains. Identical CDR3 protein sequences are pooled into one entry, listed with their most common genes and DNA. The sample includes about 500,000 distinct CDR3 sequences, with 12% observed a single time. 7.5% to 9% of the sample goes to the ten largest clones. The time point label for this specimen denotes: newly diagnosed GD, antithyroid drugs for less than 3 months. RNA was extracted from PBMCs in TRIzol for both TCR sequencing and RNA sequencing. This same sample was also part of a study on T cells in Graves' hyperthyroidism and ophthalmopathy.

The material sequenced was peripheral blood mononuclear cells (PBMCs), taken at new diagnosis, from a patient treated with antithyroid drugs. These receptors were taken from a woman aged 25 to 39 with Graves disease. Donor details come from another sample of the same person, matched by shared clones.

This clonotype was counted ten times or more. V is TRBV11-2 and J is TRBJ2-7; 9 bases map to TRBD1. This CDR3 region has 13 residues. The V gene end was trimmed by 5 bases and the J gene end by 6 bases; junction bases not matched to a gene: 5. Looked up from germline, CDR1 is SGHAT and CDR2 is FQNNGV. The CDR3 coding sequence is TGTGCCAGCAGCCCTGGGGACAGGGTCGAGCAGTACTTC. Its translation is CASSPGDRVEQYF.

This clonotype was seen ten or more times. This chain uses TRBV7-9 with TRBJ2-7; 11 nucleotides match TRBD2. The CDR3 has 17 amino acids. The germline V gene encodes CDR1 SEHNR and CDR2 FQNEAQ (reference sequence). The trim removed 5 bases at V and 1 base at J, leaving 10 bases unmatched. CDR3 sequence reads: CASSPISGRALSYEQYF. The CDR3 coding sequence is TGTGCCAGCAGCCCAATTAGCGGGAGGGCACTTTCCTACGAGCAGTACTTC.

A word on this clonotype: This may arise from a read error, as a much more abundant clone is one base away. The chain carries TRBV20-1 and TRBJ2-2; 10 bases fit TRBD2. Germline loops: CDR1 DFQATT, CDR2 SNEGSKA (reference sequence). Trimming removed 6 bases from V and 6 bases from J; junction bases left unmatched: 4. This CDR3 is 13 amino acids long. CDR3 bases: TGCAGTGCGACCGGGACTAGCGCCGGGGAGCTGTTTTTT. Residues: CSATGTSAGELFF.

The V call is TRBV19, the J call TRBJ1-1; the match to TRBD1 covers 7 bases. CDR3 length equals 13 residues. V lost 7 bases and J lost 11; bases outside the gene matches: 13. Germline CDR1 reads LNHDA; CDR2 reads SQIVND (reference sequence). The DNA of the CDR3 is TGTGCCAGTACCACGAGACAGGGCCGTGAGGCTTTCTTT. Its translation: CASTTRQGREAFF.

The CDR3 bases are TGCGCCAGCAGCCAAGAGGCGGCCGAAACCGGGGAGCTGTTTTTT. Translating gives CASSQEAAETGELFF. The genes are TRBV4-1 and TRBJ2-2; D unresolved. Germline V gene sequence: CDR1 MGHRA, CDR2 YSYEKL. The V end was cut by 0 bases, the J end by 5 bases, with 10 bases between. This CDR3 has 15 amino acids.

This clonotype was detected ten times or more. The chain joins TRBV20-1 to TRBJ2-3; D is possibly TRBD1 (6 bases). Trimming removed 0 bases from V and 6 bases from J, with 7 bases in between. This CDR3 spans 12 amino acids. From germline, CDR1 is DFQATT and CDR2 SNEGSKA (reference sequence). CDR3 bases: TGCAGTGCTAGAGATAGGGGGGATACGCAGTATTTT. Its translation: CSARDRGDTQYF.

The chain carries TRBV20-1 and TRBJ1-2; D remains ambiguous. The CDR3 extends over 12 amino acids. Germline V gene data show CDR1 as DFQATT and CDR2 as SNEGSKA (reference sequence). Trimming shortened V by 4 bases and J by 4 bases, and 10 bases separated the two germline ends. The CDR3 bases are TGCAGTGCTACATTCGGAAGCTATGGCTACACCTTC. It is translated as CSATFGSYGYTF.

The genes are TRBV29-1 and TRBJ2-1, with D uncertain. This CDR3 comprises 12 residues. Germline lookup yields CDR1 SQVTM and CDR2 ANQGSEA. V was cut by 4 bases and J by 3 bases, with 7 bases left in between. In DNA form, the CDR3 reads TGCAGCGTTGCGGAACTCTACAATGAGCAGTTCTTC. Residues: CSVAELYNEQFF.

There are many counts of this clonotype. The J gene is TRBJ1-1, the V gene TRBV6-1, with 7 nucleotides matching TRBD1. The CDR3 runs to 15 residues. Germline assignment: CDR1 MNHNS and CDR2 SASEGT. V shed 5 bases and J 1 base; nucleotides not matched to a gene: 7. CDR3 sequence (DNA): TGTGCCAGCAGTCCCTGGGACAGAACGAACACTGAAGCTTTCTTT. Its protein is CASSPWDRTNTEAFF.

In this sample, this clonotype turned up many times. The chain couples TRBV30 to TRBJ1-2; maybe TRBD1 (6 bases). This CDR3 comprises 12 residues. Trimming shortened V by 1 base and J by 4 bases, and 7 bases separated the two germline ends. Germline V gene sequence: CDR1 GTSNPN, CDR2 SVGIG (reference sequence). CDR3 residues: CAWSATGYGYTF. In nucleotides, the CDR3 is TGTGCCTGGAGTGCGACAGGCTATGGCTACACCTTC.

This clonotype was observed many times. The chain uses TRBV7-2 and TRBJ2-5; D may correspond to TRBD1 or TRBD2 (5 bases each). CDR3 length equals 13 residues. The germline V gene encodes CDR1 SGHTA and CDR2 FQGNSA. V was pared by 5 bases and J by 5 bases, with 12 bases between. The CDR3 loop reads CASSQGRGETQYF. CDR3 nucleotides: TGTGCCAGCAGCCAGGGACGTGGGGAGACCCAGTACTTC.

A word on this clonotype: This sequence may be a read error, since a much larger clone differs from it by one base. This chain connects TRBV7-9 to TRBJ1-3, with D perhaps matching TRBD1 (5 bases). There are 14 residues in the CDR3. CDR1 and CDR2 from the germline V gene are SEHNR and FQNEAQ (reference sequence). CDR3 protein: CASSFGDRGNTTYF. CDR3 DNA: TGTGCCAGCAGCTTTGGGGACCGAGGAAACACCACATATTTT.

The chain combines TRBV7-8 with TRBJ1-6, with D perhaps TRBD1 (5 bases). The germline CDR1 and CDR2 sequences are SGHVS and FQNEAQ. Trimming stripped 0 bases from V and 10 bases from J, with 10 bases between. This CDR3 has 14 residues. CDR3 amino acids: CASSLAAEGSPLHF. The CDR3 DNA follows: TGTGCCAGCAGCTTAGCAGCGGAGGGGTCACCCCTCCACTTT.

This clonotype has just a few counts. A clone one base away is much larger, so this may be a read error. The chain uses TRBV7-8 and TRBJ2-2; 8 bases are a match to TRBD2. The CDR3 has 16 amino acids. CDR1 and CDR2 (germline): SGHVS, FQNEAQ. This CDR3 is CASSLAPAGAAGELLF. The DNA of the CDR3 is TGTGCCAGCAGCTTAGCTCCAGCGGGAGCCGCCGGGGAGCTGCTTTTT.

This clonotype was detected a few times. This chain's CDR3 is CASSPPWGGPSYEQYF. The CDR3 DNA follows: TGTGCCAGCAGTCCGCCCTGGGGGGGACCCTCCTACGAGCAGTACTTC. The V call is TRBV2, the J call TRBJ2-7; TRBD2 matches at 7 bases. Germline-derived CDR1 and CDR2 are SNHLY and FYNNEI. CDR3 length: 16 amino acids. The ends lost 5 bases at V and 0 bases at J; junction bases unmatched: 10.

The table lists this clonotype with many counts. This chain links TRBV15 with TRBJ2-2, with 8 bases that match TRBD1. The CDR3 spans 18 residues. The germline gives CDR1 LNHNV, CDR2 YYDKDF (reference sequence). V was clipped by 0 bases and J by 3 bases; unmatched bases: 9. The CDR3 DNA reads TGTGCCACCAGCAGAGATAGGGGACAGGTATTAGACACCGGGGAGCTGTTTTTT. Residues: CATSRDRGQVLDTGELFF.

This clonotype was found a few times. The V call is TRBV5-1, the J call TRBJ2-3; perhaps TRBD1 as D (6 bases). V was clipped by 4 bases and J by 4 bases, with 19 bases between them. There are 16 residues in the CDR3. Germline V gives CDR1 SGHRS, CDR2 YFSETQ. CDR3 region: CASSHRDTTQADTQYF. The DNA of the CDR3 is TGCGCCAGCAGCCACCGGGACACAACTCAGGCAGATACGCAGTATTTT.

This clonotype came up many times. The J gene is TRBJ2-7, the V gene TRBV30; D unclear. V dropped 3 bases and J dropped 2 bases, with 14 bases sitting between them. The CDR3 spans 14 residues. Germline V CDR1 and CDR2: GTSNPN, SVGIG (reference sequence). In nucleotides, the CDR3 is TGTGCCTGGAGAGAGCTCTCGACCGCCTACGAGCAGTACTTC. Protein product: CAWRELSTAYEQYF.

This clonotype was observed a handful of times. The chain joins TRBV10-3 to TRBJ2-2; 9 bases match TRBD2. Germline loops: CDR1 ENHRY, CDR2 SYGVKD. The CDR3 runs to 17 residues. The V gene end was trimmed by 2 bases and the J gene end by 4 bases; junction bases not matched to a gene: 8. The CDR3 is CAISERLAGPLTGELFF. CDR3 DNA: TGTGCCATCAGTGAGAGGCTAGCGGGACCCCTCACCGGGGAGCTGTTTTTT.

This clonotype has at least ten counts. This chain connects TRBV6-5 to TRBJ1-4; 9 bases agree with TRBD1. V gave up 2 bases and J gave up 7 bases; unmatched junction bases: 2. The CDR3 covers 14 residues. CDR1 and CDR2 (germline): MNHEY, SVGAGI. The CDR3 DNA reads TGTGCCAGCAGTTACACAGGGGGCGGTGAAAAACTGTTTTTT. Its protein product is CASSYTGGGEKLFF.

This clonotype was counted ten times or more. The chain has TRBV2 and TRBJ2-1, with TRBD2 matching over 8 bases. With V trimmed by 0 bases and J by 7 bases, 2 bases remained unmatched. Germline CDR1 SNHLY, CDR2 FYNNEI. CDR3 length: 14 amino acids. CDR3 amino acids: CASSEASSGNEQFF. CDR3 bases: TGTGCCAGCAGTGAAGCGTCTAGCGGGAATGAGCAGTTCTTC.